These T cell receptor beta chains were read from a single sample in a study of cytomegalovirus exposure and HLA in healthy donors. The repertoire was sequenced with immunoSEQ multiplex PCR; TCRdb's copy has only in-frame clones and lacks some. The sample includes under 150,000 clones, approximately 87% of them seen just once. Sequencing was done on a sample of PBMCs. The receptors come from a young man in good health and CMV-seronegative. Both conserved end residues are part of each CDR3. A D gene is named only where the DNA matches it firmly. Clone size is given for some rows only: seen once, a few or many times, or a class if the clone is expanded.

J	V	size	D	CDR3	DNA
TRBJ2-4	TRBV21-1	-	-	CASSSGKDRVQDLAKNIQYF	TGTGCCAGCAGCTCCGGCAAAGACAGGGTTCAGGATCTAGCCAAAAACATTCAGTACTTC
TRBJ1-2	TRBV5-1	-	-	CASSLWENYGYTF	TGCGCCAGCAGCTTGTGGGAGAACTATGGCTACACCTTC
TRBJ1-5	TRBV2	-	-	CASKSWDPRGTLVGNQPQHF	TGTGCCAGCAAAAGTTGGGATCCCAGGGGAACGTTAGTTGGCAATCAGCCCCAGCATTTT
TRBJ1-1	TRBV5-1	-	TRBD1	CASSLTGGLVSTEAFF	TGCGCCAGCAGCTTGACAGGGGGCTTAGTGAGCACTGAAGCTTTCTTT
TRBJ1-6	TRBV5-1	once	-	CASSSTRGSDNSPLHF	TGCGCCAGCAGCTCGACCCGGGGGTCTGATAATTCACCCCTCCACTTT
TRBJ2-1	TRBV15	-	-	CATSRPPRNGDEQFF	TGTGCCACCAGCAGACCGCCTAGAAACGGCGATGAGCAGTTCTTC
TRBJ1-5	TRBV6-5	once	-	CASSPWGGEGQPQHF	TGTGCCAGCAGTCCCTGGGGGGGAGAAGGTCAGCCCCAGCATTTT
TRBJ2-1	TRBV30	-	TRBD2	CAWSGEGSSYNEQFF	TGTGCCTGGAGTGGGGAGGGCAGCTCCTACAATGAGCAGTTCTTC
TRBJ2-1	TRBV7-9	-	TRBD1	CASSLARQGSYNEQFF	TGTGCCAGCAGCTTAGCGAGACAGGGGTCCTACAATGAGCAGTTCTTC
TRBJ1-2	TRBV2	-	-	CASRLSYGYTF	TGTGCCAGCAGGCTAAGCTATGGCTACACCTTC
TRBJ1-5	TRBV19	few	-	CASSLDGQTYQPQHF	TGTGCCAGTAGCCTCGACGGACAGACCTATCAGCCCCAGCATTTT
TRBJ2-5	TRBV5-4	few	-	CASSLRSRGQETQYF	TGTGCCAGCAGCCTCCGGTCCAGGGGACAAGAGACCCAGTACTTC
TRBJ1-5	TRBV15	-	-	CATSRDGGASNQPQHF	TGTGCCACCAGCAGAGATGGGGGGGCGAGCAATCAGCCCCAGCATTTT
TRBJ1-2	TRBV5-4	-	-	CASSLDRNYGYTF	TGTGCCAGCAGCTTGGACAGAAACTATGGCTACACCTTC
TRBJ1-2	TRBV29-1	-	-	CSVEDLGEGSNYGYTF	TGCAGCGTTGAAGATCTCGGGGAAGGCTCTAACTATGGCTACACCTTC
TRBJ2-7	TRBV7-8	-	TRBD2	CASSLGLAGPYEQYF	TGTGCCAGCAGCTTAGGACTAGCGGGACCCTACGAGCAGTACTTC
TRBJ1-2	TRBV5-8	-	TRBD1	CASSSQGTNYGYTF	TGTGCCAGCAGCTCACAGGGGACTAACTATGGCTACACCTTC
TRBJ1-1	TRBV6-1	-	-	CASSEIWTANTEAFF	TGTGCCAGCAGTGAAATCTGGACAGCGAACACTGAAGCTTTCTTT
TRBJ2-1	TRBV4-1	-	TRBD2	CASSQVALADYNEQFF	TGCGCCAGCAGCCAAGTGGCCCTAGCGGACTACAATGAGCAGTTCTTC
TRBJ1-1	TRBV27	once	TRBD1	CASSFGGGGTEAFF	TGTGCCAGCAGTTTTGGAGGGGGCGGTACTGAAGCTTTCTTT
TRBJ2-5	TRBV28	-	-	CASRTPAGWEGGETQYF	TGTGCCAGCAGAACCCCTGCGGGTTGGGAGGGGGGAGAGACCCAGTACTTC
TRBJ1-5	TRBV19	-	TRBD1	CASSSRGTGYSNQPQHF	TGTGCCAGTAGTAGCAGAGGGACAGGCTATAGCAATCAGCCCCAGCATTTT
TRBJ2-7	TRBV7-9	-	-	CASSLTAGEQYF	TGTGCCAGCAGCTTGACGGCGGGCGAGCAGTACTTC
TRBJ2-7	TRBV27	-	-	CASSTRSTSYEQYF	TGTGCCAGCAGTACCCGATCTACTTCCTACGAGCAGTACTTC
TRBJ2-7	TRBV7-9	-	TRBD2	CASSATGLAANYEQYF	TGTGCCAGCAGCGCGACCGGACTAGCGGCTAACTACGAGCAGTACTTC
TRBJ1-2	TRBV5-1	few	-	CASSFTETYGYTF	TGCGCCAGCAGCTTCACAGAAACCTATGGCTACACCTTC
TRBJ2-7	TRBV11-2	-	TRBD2	CASSFSSGDTYEQYF	TGTGCCAGCAGCTTTAGCAGCGGGGATACCTACGAGCAGTACTTC
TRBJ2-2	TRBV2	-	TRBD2	CASRRLAGGFGELFF	TGTGCCAGCAGGCGACTAGCGGGAGGGTTCGGGGAGCTGTTTTTT
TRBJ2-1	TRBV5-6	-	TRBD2	CASSMGGTSEQFF	TGTGCCAGCAGCATGGGGGGGACTAGTGAGCAGTTCTTC
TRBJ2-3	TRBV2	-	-	CASKNRVSTDTQYF	TGTGCCAGCAAGAACAGGGTTAGCACAGATACGCAGTATTTT
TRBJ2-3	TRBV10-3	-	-	CAIRTSWGTDTQYF	TGTGCCATCAGAACTAGTTGGGGCACAGATACGCAGTATTTT
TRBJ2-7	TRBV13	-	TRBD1	CASRNSRDRGSYEQYF	TGTGCCAGCCGGAACAGTCGGGACAGGGGATCCTACGAGCAGTACTTC
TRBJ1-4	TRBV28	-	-	CASTYGVTGEKLFF	TGTGCCAGCACTTACGGGGTGACGGGCGAAAAACTGTTTTTT
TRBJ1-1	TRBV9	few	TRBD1	CASSVVGGQGTAEAFF	TGTGCCAGCAGCGTAGTGGGGGGACAAGGGACAGCTGAAGCTTTCTTT
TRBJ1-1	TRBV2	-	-	CASGFFRAEAFF	TGTGCCAGCGGCTTCTTCAGGGCTGAAGCTTTCTTT
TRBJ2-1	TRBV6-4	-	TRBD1	CASSPGTGGNEQFF	TGTGCCAGCAGTCCCGGGACAGGGGGCAATGAGCAGTTCTTC
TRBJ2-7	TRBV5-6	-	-	CASTWGLGGYEQYF	TGTGCCAGCACCTGGGGATTGGGAGGTTACGAGCAGTACTTC
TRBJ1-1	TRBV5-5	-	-	CASRPTGARAFF	TGTGCCAGCAGGCCGACCGGAGCGCGAGCTTTCTTT
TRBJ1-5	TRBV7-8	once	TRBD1	CASSLLGQGAYQPQHF	TGTGCCAGCAGCTTACTTGGACAGGGGGCTTATCAGCCCCAGCATTTT
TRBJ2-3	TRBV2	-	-	CASSRTDTQYF	TGTGCCAGCTCGAGAACAGATACGCAGTATTTT
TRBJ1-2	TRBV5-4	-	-	CASSAPSRGGYGYTF	TGTGCCAGCAGCGCCCCTTCAAGGGGAGGCTATGGCTACACCTTC